These 13 T cell receptor beta chains share one sample of origin, sequenced in a study of CD8+ T cells in alopecia areata. Extracted from the samples, RNA was reverse transcribed into cDNA to serve as the sequencing template. Sequencing used immunoSEQ multiplex PCR; TCRdb keeps in-frame clones, though not all of them. The repertoire includes 90,000 to 120,000 clones, under 60% of them detected once, and about 23% sits in the top ten. Sequencing input: NKG2D-low CD8+ T cells sorted from blood. These receptor sequences come from a human donor with alopecia areata.

In this sample, this clone turned up once. J is TRBJ2-5 and V is TRBV28; possible D gene TRBD1, 5 bases. V lost 2 bases and J lost 2, with 6 bases in between. The germline V gene encodes CDR1 MDHEN and CDR2 SYDVKM. The CDR3 runs 13 residues. Here the CDR3 reads CASSLNRQETQYF. CDR3 sequence (DNA): TGTGCCAGCAGTTTAAACAGGCAAGAGACCCAGTACTTC.

The genes are TRBV14 and TRBJ1-1, with D possibly being TRBD1 (5 bases). The germline V gene has CDR1 SGHDN and CDR2 FVKESK. This CDR3 has 14 residues. V gave up 0 bases and J gave up 5 bases, with 10 bases separating them. CDR3 nucleotide sequence: TGTGCCAGCAGCCAAGACTGGGGCTGGACTGAAGCTTTCTTT. Its protein product is CASSQDWGWTEAFF.

This clone was seen more than once but under ten times. The sample carries other DNA sequences with the same CDR3. The chain carries TRBV27 and TRBJ1-2; D perhaps matches TRBD1 (5 bases). Trimming removed 5 bases at V and 2 bases at J, with 9 bases between. The V gene's germline CDR1 is MNHEY and CDR2 SMNVEV (reference sequence). The CDR3 extends over 13 amino acids. Here the CDR3 reads CASSPGPNYGYTF. For the CDR3, the DNA is TGTGCCAGCAGTCCAGGGCCGAACTATGGCTACACCTTC.

Details on this clone: The same CDR3 is also encoded by other DNA sequences in this sample. The CDR3 nucleotides are TGTGCCAGCAGTTCGGGAGTAGCCAAAAACATTCAGTACTTC. Amino acids: CASSSGVAKNIQYF. V is TRBV5-6 and J is TRBJ2-4; possibly TRBD2 for D (6 bases). The germline V and J ends were trimmed by 5 bases and 0 bases, with 9 bases remaining between them. Germline assignment: CDR1 SGHDT and CDR2 YYEEEE. This CDR3 region has 14 residues.

This clone is a singleton in its sample. The V gene is TRBV15, the J gene TRBJ2-2; D is perhaps TRBD1 or TRBD2 (5 bases each). This CDR3 has 14 residues. Germline V gene data show CDR1 as LNHNV and CDR2 as YYDKDF (reference sequence). The germline V and J ends were trimmed by 1 base and 10 bases, with 13 bases remaining between them. Here the CDR3 reads CATSRVGPNVELFF. The CDR3 DNA is TGTGCCACCAGCAGAGTGGGACCCAATGTGGAGCTGTTTTTT.

The V gene is TRBV28, the J gene TRBJ2-1, with D perhaps matching TRBD1 (5 bases). The V and J ends lost 6 bases and 0 bases respectively, with 12 bases between them. Germline assignment: CDR1 MDHEN and CDR2 SYDVKM. This CDR3 comprises 15 residues. In DNA, the CDR3 is TGTGCCAGCAGCATCAGGGTTAGCTCCTACAATGAGCAGTTCTTC. Translating it yields CASSIRVSSYNEQFF.

The sample holds a few counts of this clone. This sequence joins TRBV7-9 and TRBJ2-3; tentative D call: TRBD1 (6 bases). CDR1 and CDR2 from the germline V gene are SEHNR and FQNEAQ (reference sequence). V was pared by 8 bases and J by 4 bases, with 19 bases between. The CDR3 runs to 15 residues. As DNA, the CDR3 is TGTGCCAGCGGACCTTATGGCAGGGGCGCAGATACGCAGTATTTT. It yields the protein CASGPYGRGADTQYF.

This rearrangement joins TRBV25-1 to TRBJ2-1; 11 bases agree with TRBD2. The germline gives CDR1 MGHDK, CDR2 SYGVNS. CDR3 length equals 14 residues. V shed 6 bases, J shed 7 bases, and the junction held 5 bases outside the gene matches. The CDR3 here is CASSVAGGLNEQFF. DNA for the CDR3: TGTGCCAGCAGCGTAGCGGGAGGGCTGAATGAGCAGTTCTTC.

This clone was recorded a few times. The rearrangement joins TRBV4-2 to TRBJ2-1; 9 nucleotides agree with TRBD2. The germline gives CDR1 LGHNA, CDR2 YNFKEQ. This CDR3 has 17 amino acids. Trimming at V came to 0 bases and at J to 0 bases, leaving 3 bases not matched to a gene. CDR3 coding DNA: TGTGCCAGCAGCCAAGAGTTAGCGGGAGCCTCCTACAATGAGCAGTTCTTC. This encodes CASSQELAGASYNEQFF.

J is TRBJ1-4 and V is TRBV7-9, with 8 bases that match TRBD1. CDR3 length equals 16 residues. Germline V gene lookup returns CDR1 SEHNR and CDR2 FQNEAQ (reference sequence). The V gene end was trimmed by 5 bases and the J gene end by 8 bases; junction bases not matched to a gene: 13. In nucleotides, the CDR3 is TGTGCCAGCAGCCCCCCTCCGTGGGACAGGCGCGAAAAACTGTTTTTT. Residues: CASSPPPWDRREKLFF.

CDR3: CASSQEIATYYGYTF. CDR3 DNA: TGCGCCAGCAGCCAAGAAATTGCCACCTACTATGGCTACACCTTC. The chain has TRBV4-1 and TRBJ1-2; D remains ambiguous. From germline, CDR1 is MGHRA and CDR2 YSYEKL. This CDR3 has 15 residues. Trimming removed 0 bases at V and 3 bases at J, with 11 bases between.

The chain recombines TRBV7-3 with TRBJ2-3, with 11 positions matching TRBD2. Germline V gene data show CDR1 as SGHTA and CDR2 as FQGTGA. The CDR3 is made up of 16 amino acids. V was clipped by 5 bases and J by 2 bases; unmatched bases: 6. In DNA form, the CDR3 reads TGTGCCAGCAGCCCCACTAGCGGGAGATTCACAGATACGCAGTATTTT. Translation: CASSPTSGRFTDTQYF.

In DNA, the CDR3 is TGCGCCAGCAGCCTCCGAGGGGGGTCCGGAAACACCATATATTTT. Amino acid sequence: CASSLRGGSGNTIYF. This chain joins TRBV5-1 and TRBJ1-3, with D perhaps matching TRBD1 (6 bases). CDR1 is SGHRS, CDR2 YFSETQ, per germline. The CDR3 totals 15 residues. V lost 4 bases, J lost 4 bases, and 15 bases lay in between. Supplemented by reference TRBV5-1 and TRBJ1-3, the full variable domain reads KAGVTQTPRYLIKTRGQQVTLSCSPISGHRSVSWYQQTPGQGLQFLFEYFSETQRNKGNFPGRFSGRQFSNSRSEMNVSTLELGDSALYLCASSLRGGSGNTIYFGEGSWLTVV.